This T cell receptor beta chain came from a study of blood T cell repertoires in COVID-19 (dated by TCRdb to the early 2020s). Regarding the study in general: Samples covering the acute and convalescent phases of COVID-19 were provided by collaborators in the United States, Italy and Spain. HLA class I and class II types, where available, came from metadata supplied by the sample provider rather than from assay-based typing. The prospective study material was composed of cDNA or gDNA derived from T cells, B-cell-depleted T cells, or PBMCs. Samples came from the ongoing ImmuneRACE study (first 160 participants) plus 1,254 subjects from 6 global collaborators. Sample metadata almost always included a de-identified subject ID, COVID-19 status, age in years and sex. The repertoires were released in a freely available public database intended as a resource for research on the immune response to SARS-CoV-2. The dataset comprised deeply sampled blood TCRbeta repertoires from subjects exposed to, actively infected with, or recovered from COVID-19. What the study reported, not specific to this receptor: The quantity of clinical and demographic metadata differed by source and by participant and was supplied without curation.

Including cysteine and phenylalanine, the CDR3 has 13 amino acids. Only the CDR3 DNA stays, 39 bases, in frame from base 1. CDR1 SNHLY and CDR2 FYNNEI were looked up in the germline V gene. In Seattle, one collaborating source enrolled patients while the infection was active and tracked those patients longitudinally over the course of disease. The collaborating institutions used their own protocols to collect whole blood in K2EDTA tubes. For TCRbeta analysis, collaborators shipped samples in one of three forms: frozen whole blood, isolated PBMCs, or DNA extracted from either of those sample types. Remarks on this clone: What this receptor recognizes is not known. A read error may produce the germline difference seen at one junction end.

TCRbeta CDR3 regions were amplified from genomic DNA by means of the immunoSEQ Assay, a bias-controlled multiplex PCR. Per the original workflow: The number of nucleated cells in each sample was estimated from the amplification of reference gene primers within the assay. To quantify the absolute abundance of each unique TCRbeta CDR3 rearrangement, sequence reads were collapsed and filtered. For each sample, productive Simpson clonality was calculated by taking the square root of Simpson's diversity index across productive rearrangements. TCRdb mirrors the immuneACCESS table, restricted to in-frame sequences. Some clones are absent from its copies; in checked studies, under half trace to an unresolved V gene, and the reason for the others is unknown. The D gene and trimming were derived from the DNA, and the V and J assignments and clone size from that table. Here the sample has 200,000 or so clones; 85% to 90% occur a single time. Less than 3.5% of the sample is held by the ten biggest clonotypes.

Sequences were obtained from peripheral blood. The origin of this receptor is a man aged 25 to 40 with COVID-19, enrolled during active disease. The chain is made from TRBV2 and TRBJ2-1; 5 matching bases give a weak D call of TRBD2. The nucleotide sequence is given as TGTGCTAGCAGTTACGGGATCTACAATGAGCAGTTCTTC. It encodes CASSYGIYNEQFF.